These 8 T cell receptor beta chains originate from one sample sequenced in a study of blood T cell repertoires in COVID-19. Data came from immunoSEQ multiplex PCR; TCRdb stores just in-frame clones and leaves some out. Of approximately 230,000 clones in the sample, around four fifths were seen once. Sequenced material: PBMCs or T cells enriched from blood (not recorded which). The receptors here all came from a man aged 35 to 55 who had recovered from COVID-19.

The chain combines TRBV21-1 with TRBJ1-3. TRBV21-1 is a listed pseudogene. The CDR3 runs to 17 residues. The CDR3 DNA reads as TGTGCCAGCAGCTACGGCCGTCCTATATTCCTGGCGGACACCATATATTTT. Its protein is CASSYGRPIFLADTIYF.

The chain is built from TRBV10-3 and TRBJ2-4, with a tentative D call TRBD1 (6 bases). Trimming took 7 bases from V and 0 from J, leaving 13 bases between them. CDR1 is ENHRY, CDR2 SYGVKD, per germline. The CDR3 runs 15 residues. The CDR3 reads CAINQTGIAKNIQYF. In nucleotides, the CDR3 is TGTGCCATCAACCAAACAGGGATAGCCAAAAACATTCAGTACTTC.

V and J are TRBV5-6 and TRBJ1-3; a weak D match, TRBD1 (5 bases). The CDR3 length is 15 residues. V shed 0 bases and J shed 2 bases, with 9 bases lying between them. CDR1 is SGHDT and CDR2 is YYEEEE in the germline V gene. In DNA, the CDR3 is TGTGCCAGCAGCTTGGGGCCAGGGACTGGAAACACCATATATTTT. Translated, it gives CASSLGPGTGNTIYF.

V and J are TRBV4-1 and TRBJ1-4; the D gene is possibly TRBD1 (5 bases). The germline V gene encodes CDR1 MGHRA and CDR2 YSYEKL. The CDR3 extends over 16 amino acids. V lost 0 bases and J lost 5, with 13 bases in between. The CDR3 sequence is CASSQDPWGGNEKLFF. The CDR3 DNA is TGCGCCAGCAGCCAAGATCCTTGGGGGGGAAATGAAAAACTGTTTTTT.

V is TRBV18 and J is TRBJ1-1; possibly TRBD1 for D (6 bases). Per the germline V gene, CDR1 is KGHSH and CDR2 is LQKENI. Trimming shortened V by 2 bases and J by 5 bases, and 15 bases separated the two germline ends. CDR3 length: 15 residues. The CDR3 DNA is TGTGCCAGCTCACCAAGCGGGGCAGGGGAAACTGAAGCTTTCTTT. The encoded protein is CASSPSGAGETEAFF. Combining the CDR3 with reference TRBV18 and TRBJ1-1 gives the whole variable domain NAGVMQNPRHLVRRRGQEARLRCSPMKGHSHVYWYRQLPEEGLKFMVYLQKENIIDESGMPKERFSAEFPKEGPSILRIQQVVRGDSAAYFCASSPSGAGETEAFFGQGTRLTVV.

The genes are TRBV28 and TRBJ1-5, with TRBD1 matching 8 bases. Trimming took 6 bases from V and 7 from J; bases not matched to a gene: 11. This CDR3 has 15 residues. Per the germline V gene, CDR1 is MDHEN and CDR2 is SYDVKM. DNA of the CDR3: TGTGCCAGCAGCAAAGCAGGGGGCGGGGAGCAGCCCCAGCATTTT. It is translated as CASSKAGGGEQPQHF.

The chain links TRBV5-1 to TRBJ2-7; 7 positions match TRBD1. V trimming: 5 bases; J trimming: 5 bases; junction bases outside the gene matches: 7. The CDR3 covers 13 residues. The germline V gene has CDR1 SGHRS and CDR2 YFSETQ. CDR3 sequence reads: CASSQGQANEQYF. DNA for the CDR3: TGCGCCAGCAGTCAAGGACAGGCAAACGAGCAGTACTTC.

This clone was counted a few times. Other DNA sequences in this sample translate to the same CDR3. The chain joins TRBV12-3 or TRBV12-4 to TRBJ2-7, with 12 bases lining up with TRBD2. The V segment lost 6 bases and the J segment 5 bases; nucleotides outside the gene matches: 2. CDR3 length equals 13 residues. CDR3 in amino acids: CASRLAGGNEQYF. The CDR3 region has the DNA TGTGCCAGCAGGCTAGCGGGAGGGAACGAGCAGTACTTC.